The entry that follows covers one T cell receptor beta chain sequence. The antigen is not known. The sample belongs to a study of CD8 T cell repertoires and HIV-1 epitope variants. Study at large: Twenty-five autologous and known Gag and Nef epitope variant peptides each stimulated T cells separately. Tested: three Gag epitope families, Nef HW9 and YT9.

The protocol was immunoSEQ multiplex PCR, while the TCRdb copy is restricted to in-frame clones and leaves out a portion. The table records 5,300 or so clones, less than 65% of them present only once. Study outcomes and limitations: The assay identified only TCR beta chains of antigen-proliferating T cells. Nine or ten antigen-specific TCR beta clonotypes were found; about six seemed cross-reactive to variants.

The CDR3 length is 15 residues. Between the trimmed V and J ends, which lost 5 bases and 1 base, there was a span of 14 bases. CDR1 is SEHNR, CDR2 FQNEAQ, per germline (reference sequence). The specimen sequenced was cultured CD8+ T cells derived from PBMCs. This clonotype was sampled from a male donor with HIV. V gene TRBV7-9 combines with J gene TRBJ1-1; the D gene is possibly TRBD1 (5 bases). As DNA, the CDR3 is TGTGCCAGCAGCCCACCGCGGGGCCAGAACACTGAAGCTTTCTTT. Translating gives CASSPPRGQNTEAFF.